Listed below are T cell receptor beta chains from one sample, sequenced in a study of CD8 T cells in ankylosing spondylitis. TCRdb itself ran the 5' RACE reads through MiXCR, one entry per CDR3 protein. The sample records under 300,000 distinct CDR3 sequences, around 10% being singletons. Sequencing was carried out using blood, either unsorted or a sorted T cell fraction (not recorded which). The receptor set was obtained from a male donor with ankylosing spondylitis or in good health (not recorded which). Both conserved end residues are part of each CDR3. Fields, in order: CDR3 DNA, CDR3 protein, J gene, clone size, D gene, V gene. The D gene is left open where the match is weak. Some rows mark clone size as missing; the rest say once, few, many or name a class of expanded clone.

TGTGCCAGCACCCCTGGGGGGGCGAATGGTCCTAGCGGCTTCGCGAACACCGGGGAGCTGTTTTTT,CASTPGGANGPSGFANTGELFF,TRBJ2-2,-,-,TRBV6-2/TRBV6-3
TGTGCCAGCAGATCGGGGACGGGTAATGAAAAACTGTTTTTT,CASRSGTGNEKLFF,TRBJ1-4,few,-,TRBV7-9
TGTGCCAGCAGTTTCCAGGGACCAGAACTTAACTATGGCTACACCTTC,CASSFQGPELNYGYTF,TRBJ1-2,many,-,TRBV12-3/TRBV12-4
TGTGCCAGCAGTTTGGGGGCCCAAACCTACGAGCAGTACTTC,CASSLGAQTYEQYF,TRBJ2-7,many,-,TRBV12-3/TRBV12-4
TGCAGTGCTAGCCGAGACAGGGAAGGGCTTTTTAACACTGAAGCTTTCTTT,CSASRDREGLFNTEAFF,TRBJ1-1,-,TRBD1,TRBV20-1
TGCGCCAGCAGCTTGGACGGACAGAGTAACTATGGCTACACCTTC,CASSLDGQSNYGYTF,TRBJ1-2,-,-,TRBV5-1
TGTGCCAGCAGCTCGACACAGGGGGCAAGGGAGACCCAGTACTTC,CASSSTQGARETQYF,TRBJ2-5,many,TRBD1,TRBV11-2
TGTGCCAGCAGTTTAATGGGGGAAGGAAGCAATCAGCCCCAGCATTTT,CASSLMGEGSNQPQHF,TRBJ1-5,many,-,TRBV27
TGCAGCGCCAATACAGGGGGGGGTCAGCCCCAGCATTTT,CSANTGGGQPQHF,TRBJ1-5,-,TRBD1,TRBV29-1
TGCGCCAGCAGCCCCGGGACAGGCCCGAATTCACCCCTCCACTTT,CASSPGTGPNSPLHF,TRBJ1-6,many,TRBD1,TRBV5-1
TGTGCCAGCAGCTTATTGGTTGGCGTGCAGTACTTC,CASSLLVGVQYF,TRBJ2-7,-,-,TRBV7-2
TGCGCCAGCAGCCAGAGCGGGATCAACACCGGGGAGCTGTTTTTT,CASSQSGINTGELFF,TRBJ2-2,many,TRBD2,TRBV4-1